These 5 T cell receptor beta chains share one sample of origin, sequenced in a study of blood T cell repertoires in COVID-19. This table comes from immunoSEQ multiplex PCR, and its TCRdb copy is limited to in-frame clones, with some not included. The data contain 12,000 to 15,000 clones, around 75% of them singletons. The sample comprised peripheral blood. The receptors originated from a man between 60 and 75 years old with acute or convalescent COVID-19.

This clone counts as medium-sized (0.01 to 0.1%). J is TRBJ2-7 and V is TRBV19, with TRBD1 matching 7 bases. Germline CDR1 and CDR2: LNHDA and SQIVND (reference sequence). Trimming cost V 6 bases and J 6 bases; bases outside gene matches: 8. This CDR3 has 13 residues. DNA of the CDR3: TGTGCCAGTAGAGGTACAGGGGACGGCGAGCAGTACTTC. It specifies CASRGTGDGEQYF. Using reference TRBV19 and TRBJ2-7 for the parts outside the CDR3, the full variable domain is DGGITQSPKYLFRKEGQNVTLSCEQNLNHDAMYWYRQDPGQGLRLIYYSQIVNDFQKGDIAEGYSVSREKKESFPLTVTSAQKNPTAFYLCASRGTGDGEQYFGPGTRLTVT.

The V gene is TRBV5-1, the J gene TRBJ2-2; perhaps TRBD1 as D (5 bases). Germline V gene sequence: CDR1 SGHRS, CDR2 YFSETQ. The CDR3 covers 15 residues. The V end was cut by 3 bases, the J end by 6 bases, with 15 bases between. CDR3 residues: CASSSQQGLAGELFF. CDR3 bases: TGCGCCAGCAGCTCCCAGCAGGGATTGGCCGGGGAGCTGTTTTTT. The full variable domain, its missing parts supplied by reference TRBV5-1 and TRBJ2-2, is KAGVTQTPRYLIKTRGQQVTLSCSPISGHRSVSWYQQTPGQGLQFLFEYFSETQRNKGNFPGRFSGRQFSNSRSEMNVSTLELGDSALYLCASSSQQGLAGELFFGEGSRLTVL.

V usage is TRBV5-1 and J usage is TRBJ1-2; the D gene is possibly TRBD1 (6 bases). Between the trimmed V and J ends, which lost 4 bases and 4 bases, there was a span of 26 bases. Germline V gene data show CDR1 as SGHRS and CDR2 as YFSETQ. There are 18 residues in the CDR3. The CDR3 DNA reads as TGCGCCAGCAGCCCGAATTTTAGACCCTCTCAGGGGAGCTATGGCTACACCTTC. As protein: CASSPNFRPSQGSYGYTF.

The V call is TRBV15, the J call TRBJ2-1, with 8 bases identical to TRBD1. The germline CDR1 and CDR2 sequences are LNHNV and YYDKDF (reference sequence). This CDR3 has 17 residues. Unmatched junction bases numbered 11, after V lost 5 bases and J lost 2 bases. The CDR3 spells CATSPEGGQGAYNEQFF. In DNA form, the CDR3 reads TGTGCCACCAGCCCCGAGGGTGGACAGGGTGCCTACAATGAGCAGTTCTTC.

V is TRBV6-6 and J is TRBJ2-1; D is possibly TRBD2 (5 bases). V lost 2 bases, J lost 1 base, and 9 bases lay in between. The germline V gene has CDR1 MNHNY and CDR2 SVGAGI (reference sequence). CDR3 length: 15 residues. CDR3 amino acids: CASSYGLRSYNEQFF. The CDR3 coding sequence is TGTGCCAGCAGTTACGGACTGAGGTCCTACAATGAGCAGTTCTTC.